This T cell receptor (beta chain) was sequenced in a study of blood T cell repertoires in COVID-19 (dated by TCRdb to 2018 to 2020). Looking at the study overall: The collaborator samples originated in the United States, Italy and Spain and spanned the acute and convalescent phases of COVID-19. The material from the prospective study consisted of cDNA or gDNA derived from T cells, B-cell-depleted T cells, or PBMCs. Where available, HLA class I and class II types were taken from metadata supplied by the sample provider and were not determined by assay-based typing. The repertoires were made available in a free public database intended to serve as a resource for research on the immune response to SARS-CoV-2. The samples were drawn from the first 160 participants of the ongoing ImmuneRACE study and from roughly 1,300 subjects provided by 6 global collaborators. Sample metadata almost always included a de-identified subject ID, COVID-19 status, age in years and sex. The dataset comprised deeply sampled blood TCRbeta repertoires from subjects exposed to, actively infected with, or recovered from COVID-19.

The immunoSEQ Assay, a bias-controlled multiplex PCR, was used to amplify TCRbeta CDR3 regions from genomic DNA. The published analysis was carried out like this. Nucleated cell counts per sample were estimated from amplification of reference gene primers within the assay. To quantify the absolute abundance of each unique TCRbeta CDR3 rearrangement, sequence reads were collapsed and filtered. For each sample, productive Simpson clonality was calculated as the square root of Simpson's diversity index over productive rearrangements. As stored in TCRdb, this immuneACCESS dataset retains in-frame rearrangements with V and J assigned. A fraction of the clones does not appear; measured against another copy, unresolved V genes explain less than half of the discrepancy, and the remainder lacks a known reason. The DNA was the basis for D and trimming; V, J and clone size are from that table. The sample data list 140,000 to 150,000 clones, and more than 75% of these were observed just once. The ten largest make up roughly 6.6% of the sample.

The CDR3 contains 12 residues, cysteine and phenylalanine counted. The CDR3 DNA has 36 bases and is translated from base 1. The germline V gene (reference sequence) supplies CDR1 SGHNT and CDR2 YYREEE. V is pared back by 0 bases and J by 5 bases, with 5 bases lying between the germline termini. Each collaborating institution followed its own protocols to collect whole blood in K2EDTA tubes. For TCRbeta analysis, collaborators shipped samples as frozen whole blood, isolated PBMCs, or DNA extracted from either of those sample types. Comment on this clone: What this receptor recognizes is not known. Nothing much larger sits one base from this clone, and base qualities are not available.

The investigation overall reported the following: Clinical and demographic metadata were provided uncurated, with the amount varying by source and participant.

The chain links TRBV5-4 with TRBJ2-5; possibly the D gene is TRBD1, per 5 matching bases. This clonotype originated in an elderly man with acute or convalescent COVID-19. The material sequenced was peripheral blood. In nucleotides, the sequence is TGTGCCAGCAGCTTGGAGGGGGAGACCCAGTACTTC. It is translated as CASSLEGETQYF.